A selection of T cell receptor beta chains follows, all from one sample in a study of control samples from healthy donors and cancer patients. Here immunoSEQ multiplex PCR was the method, and the copy in TCRdb shows in-frame clones only, minus some. Of over 75,000 clones listed, 90% to 95% were seen once; the top ten hold 15% to 19%. Sequencing used blood. These receptors came from a young man in good health. CDR3s include the opening cysteine and the closing phenylalanine or tryptophan. D genes are given only for firm matches. The listing skips clone size in some rows; elsewhere it reads once, few, many or a size class.

TRBV28	.	13	TRBJ1-2	TRBD1	CASYGTGVYGYTF
TRBV30	few	14	TRBJ1-6	.	CAWSVYRDNSPLHF
TRBV4-2	.	17	TRBJ2-3	.	CASSQEEGRLGTDTQYF
TRBV2	once	16	TRBJ2-7	.	CASRRGTSGPSYEQYF
TRBV7-2	.	15	TRBJ1-5	.	CASSLLGHESQPQHF
TRBV3-1/TRBV3-2	.	16	TRBJ2-2	.	CASSQGVGAGAGELFF
TRBV6-5	.	14	TRBJ1-1	TRBD1	CASSYSRTGGEAFF
TRBV25-1	many	14	TRBJ2-3	TRBD2	CASSVGLGPDTQYF
TRBV7-9	.	18	TRBJ2-6	TRBD1	CASTITGGAASGANVLTF
TRBV4-3	.	15	TRBJ1-3	.	CASSESRDPGNTIYF
TRBV4-1	.	17	TRBJ1-4	.	CASSQDWAGAGFEKLFF